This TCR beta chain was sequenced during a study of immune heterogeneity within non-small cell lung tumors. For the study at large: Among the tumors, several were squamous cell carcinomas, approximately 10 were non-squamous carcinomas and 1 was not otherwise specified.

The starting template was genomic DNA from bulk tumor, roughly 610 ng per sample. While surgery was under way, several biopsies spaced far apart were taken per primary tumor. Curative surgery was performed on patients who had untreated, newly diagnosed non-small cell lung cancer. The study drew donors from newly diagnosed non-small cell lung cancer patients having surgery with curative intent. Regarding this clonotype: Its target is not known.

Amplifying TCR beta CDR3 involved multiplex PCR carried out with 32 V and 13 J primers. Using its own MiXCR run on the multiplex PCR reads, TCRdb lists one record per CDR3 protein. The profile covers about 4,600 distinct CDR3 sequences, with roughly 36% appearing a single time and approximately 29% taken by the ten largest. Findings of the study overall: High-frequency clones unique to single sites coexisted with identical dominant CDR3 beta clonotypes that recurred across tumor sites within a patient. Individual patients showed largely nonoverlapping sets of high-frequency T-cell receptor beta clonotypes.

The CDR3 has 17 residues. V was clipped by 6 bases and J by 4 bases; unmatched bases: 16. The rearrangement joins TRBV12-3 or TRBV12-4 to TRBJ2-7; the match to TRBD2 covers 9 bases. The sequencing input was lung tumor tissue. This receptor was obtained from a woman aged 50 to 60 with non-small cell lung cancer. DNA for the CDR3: TGTGCCAGCAGCTTCAGACTAGCGGACCCCAAAGAGTACGAGCAGTACTTC. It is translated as CASSFRLADPKEYEQYF.